Listed here are 5 T cell receptor gamma chains from one sample, sequenced in a study of γδ T cells in repeated Plasmodium falciparum infection. Gammadelta T cells were flow-sorted from PBMC into Vgamma9/Vdelta2+ and Vdelta2-negative populations for bulk analysis. TCRdb used CATT to re-call clones from the multiplex PCR reads. The sample gives around 27,000 gamma-chain clones, 1.4% of which show up once; approximately 20% is in the top ten. Sequences were obtained from gamma-delta T cells from blood. The source is a pool of human donors (malaria-infected and uninfected, not separated).

This clone came up many times. The protein held in TCRdb is that of a much larger clone and does not match this DNA's translation at residue 7, likely because of a read error; the protein shown is translated from the DNA. The V and J genes are TRGV9 and TRGJ1 or TRGJ2. No J gene was available from TCRdb, and it was assigned here by a germline match of the DNA. Looked up from germline, CDR1 is GITISATS and CDR2 is ISYDGTV (reference sequence). The CDR3 sequence is 10 residues long. The junction had 3 bases not matched to a gene; V was cut back by 2 bases and J by 11 bases. CDR3 in amino acids: CALWEGEKLF. The CDR3 DNA reads as TGTGCCTTGTGGGAGGGAGAGAAACTCTTT.

In the case of this clone: Translating this DNA gives a protein that differs at residue 3 from the TCRdb one, which belongs to a much larger clone; a read error is likely, and the protein shown is this translation. The CDR3 sequence: CAANYTTGWFKIF. The CDR3, as DNA: TGTGCCGCCAATTATACCACTGGTTGGTTCAAGATATTT. The genes are TRGV8 and TRGJP1. TCRdb records no J gene; here it was assigned by comparing the DNA to germline. CDR1 is VENAVY and CDR2 is YDSYNSRV in the germline V gene. The CDR3 loop spans 13 amino acids. V lost 12 bases to trimming and J lost 0 bases; unmatched junction nucleotides: 7.

There are many counts of this clone. This likely reflects a read error, since a far larger clone is one base away. Different DNA sequences within this sample yield the same CDR3. The V call is TRGV9, the J call TRGJP. TCRdb lists no J gene, so it was determined here by aligning the DNA to germline. Germline V gene data show CDR1 as GITISATS and CDR2 as ISYDGTV (reference sequence). CDR3 size: 18 residues. V trimming: 4 bases; J trimming: 9 bases; junction bases outside the gene matches: 15. The CDR3 nucleotides are TGTGCCTTGTGGGATCTGCAAGAGGTAGTGTTGGGCAAAAAAATCAAGGTATTT. Protein product: CALWDLQEVVLGKKIKVF.

This clone was recorded a few times. Only one base separates this from a far larger clonotype, so it likely reflects a read error. Other DNA sequences in this specimen translate into the identical CDR3. The CDR3, as DNA: TGTGCCCTGTGGGAGGTGCGAGGACAAGAGTTGGGCAAAAAAATCAAGGTATTT. This gives the protein CALWEVRGQELGKKIKVF. The V call is TRGV9, the J call TRGJP. In the absence of a J gene in TCRdb, the DNA was matched to germline to assign it here. CDR1 is GITISATS, CDR2 ISYDGTV, per germline (reference sequence). The length of the CDR3 is 18 residues.

This clone was detected only a few times. TCRdb's protein, taken from a much larger clone, differs from this DNA's translation at residue 9, likely owing to a read error; the protein displayed comes from the DNA. V is TRGV9 and J is TRGJP. TCRdb records no J gene; here it was assigned by comparing the DNA to germline. The CDR3 extends over 17 amino acids. V lost 2 bases to trimming and J lost 9 bases; unmatched junction nucleotides: 10. Germline lookup yields CDR1 GITISATS and CDR2 ISYDGTV (reference sequence). DNA of the CDR3: TGTGCCTTGTGGGAGGGCGCAGGGGTGTTGGGCAAAAAAATCAAGGTATTT. It is translated as CALWEGAGVLGKKIKVF.